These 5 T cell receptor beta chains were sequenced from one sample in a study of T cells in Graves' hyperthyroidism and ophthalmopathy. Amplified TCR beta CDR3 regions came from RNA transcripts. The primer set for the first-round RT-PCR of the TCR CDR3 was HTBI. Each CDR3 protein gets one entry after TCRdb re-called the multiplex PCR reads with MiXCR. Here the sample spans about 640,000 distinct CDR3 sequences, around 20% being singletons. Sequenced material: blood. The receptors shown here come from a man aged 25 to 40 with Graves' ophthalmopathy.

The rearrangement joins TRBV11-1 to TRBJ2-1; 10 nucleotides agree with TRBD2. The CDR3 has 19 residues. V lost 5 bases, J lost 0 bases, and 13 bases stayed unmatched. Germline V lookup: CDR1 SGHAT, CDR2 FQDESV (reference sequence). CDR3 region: CASSPWRLAGVSSYNEQFF. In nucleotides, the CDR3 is TGTGCCAGCAGCCCGTGGCGCCTAGCGGGAGTTTCCTCCTACAATGAGCAGTTCTTC.

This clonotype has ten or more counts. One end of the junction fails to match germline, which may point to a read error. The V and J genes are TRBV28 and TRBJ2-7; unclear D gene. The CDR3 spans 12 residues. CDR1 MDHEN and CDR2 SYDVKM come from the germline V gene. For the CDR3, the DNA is TGCGCCAGCAGCTTGGGCGACTACGAGCAGTACTTC. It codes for CASSLGDYEQYF.

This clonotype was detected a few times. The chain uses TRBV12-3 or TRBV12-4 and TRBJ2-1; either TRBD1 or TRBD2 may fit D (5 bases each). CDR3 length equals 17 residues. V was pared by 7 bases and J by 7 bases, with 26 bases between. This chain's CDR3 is CASIGYRTLDDGNEQFF. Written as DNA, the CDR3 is TGTGCCAGCATCGGTTACAGGACTCTCGACGATGGAAATGAGCAGTTCTTC.

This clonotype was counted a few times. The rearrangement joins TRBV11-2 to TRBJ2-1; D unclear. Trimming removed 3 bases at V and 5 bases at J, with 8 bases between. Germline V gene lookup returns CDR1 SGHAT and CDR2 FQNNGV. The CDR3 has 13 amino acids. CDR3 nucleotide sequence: TGTGCCAGCAGCTTTTGGGGAAACAATGAGCAGTTCTTC. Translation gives CASSFWGNNEQFF.

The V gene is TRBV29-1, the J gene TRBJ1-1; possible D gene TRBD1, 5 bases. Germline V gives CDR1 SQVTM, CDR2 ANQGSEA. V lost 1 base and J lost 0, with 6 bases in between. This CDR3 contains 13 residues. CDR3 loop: CSVEGRVNTEAFF. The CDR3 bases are TGCAGCGTTGAAGGCAGGGTGAACACTGAAGCTTTCTTT.